This T cell receptor beta chain appears in the sequencing data of a study of memory CD8 T cells in hepatitis C reinfection (dated by TCRdb to the late 2010s). At the level of the whole study: Two consecutive HCV infections were spontaneously resolved by three donors, whereas a primary infection was cleared by two donors who then became chronically infected after reinfection. HCV reinfection was defined as a positive HCV RNA test following two negative tests taken at least 60 days apart. Pre-reinfection samples were collected between 55 and 20 weeks before reinfection was detected. The TCR beta repertoire of virus-specific CD8 T cells was tracked longitudinally in a few donors across an HCV reinfection episode. Between about 2008 and 2012, five reinfection cases that had stored pre-reinfection samples were identified. In the reinfection study, participants who had resolved a prior HCV infection were followed every 3 months. Study-wide conclusions, independent of this receptor: Because the study included only five donors, definitive conclusions about public clonotypes linked to secondary clearance could not be reached.

Worth noting for this clone: Its antigen is still unknown. No per-base quality is available; no much larger clone lies one base away.

This sample's time point label indicates: pre-reinfection, 55 to 20 weeks before reinfection detection. The sorted cells were sequenced directly ex vivo, without any in vitro expansion ahead of TCR sequencing. The donors were people who inject drugs and were enrolled in Canada's Montreal Acute Hepatitis C Cohort Study (HEPCO). As controls, total naive CD8 T cells were sorted as viable CD3+ CD8+ CD45RO- cells from two donors at all three reinfection time points. Before sorting, cryopreserved peripheral blood mononuclear cells were thawed and used as the source for purifying CD8 T cells. The MACS CD8+ T cell Isolation Kit was used to enrich CD8 T cells through negative selection. Cells were sorted on a BD FACSAria II sorter using FACSDiva software, and FlowJo was used for data analysis. Receptor libraries were prepared by the immunoSEQ multiplex PCR assay. Genomic DNA was extracted from sorted cells, and the TCR beta V, D and J regions were sequenced by Adaptive Biotechnologies' automated high-throughput method. CDR3 regions were amplified with a two-step, bias-controlled multiplex PCR. Amplified TCR beta libraries were sequenced on an Illumina instrument. Regarding the original processing steps: The demultiplexed reads were processed to cut down on amplification and sequencing bias, and the IMGT database was used to assign CDR3 sequences to gene families. Repertoire data were analyzed with ImmunoSEQ software version 2.0. Clonotype lists were filtered to remove out-of-frame sequences as well as sequences containing stop codons in the CDR3. Clonotypes with a frequency below 0.01% were excluded because such low-frequency clonotypes corresponded to less than one cell. Richness was calculated by dividing observed richness by the number of input cells, and evenness was calculated by dividing Shannon entropy by the log of observed richness. Repertoire diversity and the similarity between time points were measured using Simpson diversity and Morisita-Horn overlap indices. Clonotypes were sorted into dominant (>1%), sub-dominant (0.5-0.99%), low abundance (0.1-0.49%) or lowest abundance (<0.1%) groups. A germline index was derived by subtracting total nucleotide additions from total CDR3 length and dividing the result by total CDR3 length. TCRdb limited this immuneACCESS table to in-frame rearrangements with V and J called. A share of clones is missing; checked studies link under half to unresolved V genes, and the rest is unexplained. D and trimming were read from the DNA, whereas the V and J calls and clone size are those reported in that table. The sample profile shows approximately 50,000 clones; around 92% of them were found once. The top ten hold roughly 1% of the sample.

Measured from the cysteine to the phenylalanine, the CDR3 is 16 residues long. Here the CDR3 DNA is all that survives: 48 bases in frame from base 1. From V the trimming removes 2 bases and from J it removes 2 bases, while the gene matches leave 4 bases of the junction unaccounted for. CDR1 and CDR2 are drawn from the germline V gene: MGHRA, YSYEKL. Recombination linked TRBV4-1 to TRBJ2-5, with 11 bases matching TRBD2. The sequenced material came from naive CD8+ T cells sorted from blood. What the cell subset or site label conveys for this sample: total naive CD8+CD45RO- T cells. The source is a man aged 18 to 30 with hepatitis C virus infection. The CDR3 is CASSQLAGGEQETQYF. The DNA reads TGCGCCAGCAGCCAACTAGCGGGAGGTGAGCAAGAGACCCAGTACTTC.